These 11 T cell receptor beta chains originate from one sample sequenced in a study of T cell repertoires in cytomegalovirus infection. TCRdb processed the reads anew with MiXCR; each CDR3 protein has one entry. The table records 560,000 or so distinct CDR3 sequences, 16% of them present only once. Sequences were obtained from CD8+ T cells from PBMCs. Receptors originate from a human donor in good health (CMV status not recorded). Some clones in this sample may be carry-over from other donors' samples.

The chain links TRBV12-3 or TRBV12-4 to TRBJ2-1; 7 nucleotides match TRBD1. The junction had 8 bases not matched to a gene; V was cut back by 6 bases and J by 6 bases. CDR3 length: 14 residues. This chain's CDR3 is CASSRQGLTNEQFF. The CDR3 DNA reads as TGTGCCAGCAGCCGACAGGGCCTAACCAATGAGCAGTTCTTC.

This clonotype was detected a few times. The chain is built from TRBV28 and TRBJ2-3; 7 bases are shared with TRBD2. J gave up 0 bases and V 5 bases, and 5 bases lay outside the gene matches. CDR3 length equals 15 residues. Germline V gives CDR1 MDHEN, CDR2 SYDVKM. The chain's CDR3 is CASSQTSDSTDTQYF. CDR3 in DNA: TGTGCCAGCAGTCAAACTAGCGATAGCACAGATACGCAGTATTTT. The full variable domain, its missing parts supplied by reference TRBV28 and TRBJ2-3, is DVKVTQSSRYLVKRTGEKVFLECVQDMDHENMFWYRQDPGLGLRLIYFSYDVKMKEKGDIPEGYSVSREKKERFSLILESASTNQTSMYLCASSQTSDSTDTQYFGPGTRLTVL.

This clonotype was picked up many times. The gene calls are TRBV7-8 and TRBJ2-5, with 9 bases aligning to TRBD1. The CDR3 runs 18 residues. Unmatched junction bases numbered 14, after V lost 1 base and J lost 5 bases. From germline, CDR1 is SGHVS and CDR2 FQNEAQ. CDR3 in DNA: TGTGCCAGCAGCTTAGAGCGGTGGCGGGACAGGGTAGACGAGACCCAGTACTTC. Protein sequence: CASSLERWRDRVDETQYF.

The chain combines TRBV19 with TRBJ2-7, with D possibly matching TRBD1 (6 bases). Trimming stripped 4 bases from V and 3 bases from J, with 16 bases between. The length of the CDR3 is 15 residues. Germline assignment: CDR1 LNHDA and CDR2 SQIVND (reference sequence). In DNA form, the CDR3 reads TGTGCCAGTAGTACCTCCGACAGGAAATTCTACGAGCAGTACTTC. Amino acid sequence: CASSTSDRKFYEQYF.

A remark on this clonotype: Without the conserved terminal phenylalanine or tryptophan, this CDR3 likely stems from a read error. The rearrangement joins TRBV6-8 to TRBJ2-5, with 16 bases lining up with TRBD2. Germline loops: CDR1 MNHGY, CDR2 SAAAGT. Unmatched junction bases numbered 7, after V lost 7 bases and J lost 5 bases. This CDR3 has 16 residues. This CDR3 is CASTGTSGGAVETQYL. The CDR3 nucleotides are TGTGCCAGCACCGGGACTAGCGGGGGGGCGGTCGAGACCCAGTACTTA.

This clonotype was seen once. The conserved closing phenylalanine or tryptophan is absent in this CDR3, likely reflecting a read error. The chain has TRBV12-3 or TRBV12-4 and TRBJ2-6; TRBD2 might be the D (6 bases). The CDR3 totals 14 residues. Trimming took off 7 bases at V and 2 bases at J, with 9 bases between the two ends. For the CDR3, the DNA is TGTGCCAGCACTCCGGGGGCTGGGGCCAACGTCCTGACTTTA. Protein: CASTPGAGANVLTL.

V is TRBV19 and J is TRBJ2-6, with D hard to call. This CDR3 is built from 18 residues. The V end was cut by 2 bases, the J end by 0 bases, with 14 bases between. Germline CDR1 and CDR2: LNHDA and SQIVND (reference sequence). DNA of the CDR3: TGTGCCAGTAGTATACGACGACCCCGATCCTCTGGGGCCAACGTCCTGACTTTC. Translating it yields CASSIRRPRSSGANVLTF.

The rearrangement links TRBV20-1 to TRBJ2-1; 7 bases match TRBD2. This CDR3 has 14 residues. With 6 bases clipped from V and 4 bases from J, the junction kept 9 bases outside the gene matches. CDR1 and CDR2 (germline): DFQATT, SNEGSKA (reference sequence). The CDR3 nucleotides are TGCAGTGCAGAGAGCCTAGCGGAGTACAATGAGCAGTTCTTC. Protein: CSAESLAEYNEQFF.

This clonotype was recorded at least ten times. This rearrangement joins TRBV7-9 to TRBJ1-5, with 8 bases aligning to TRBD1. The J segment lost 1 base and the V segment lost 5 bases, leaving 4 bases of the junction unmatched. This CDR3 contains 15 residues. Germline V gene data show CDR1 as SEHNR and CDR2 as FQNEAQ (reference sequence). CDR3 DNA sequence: TGTGCCAGCAGCCCAGGGGGCGAGAGCAATCAGCCCCAGCATTTT. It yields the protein CASSPGGESNQPQHF.

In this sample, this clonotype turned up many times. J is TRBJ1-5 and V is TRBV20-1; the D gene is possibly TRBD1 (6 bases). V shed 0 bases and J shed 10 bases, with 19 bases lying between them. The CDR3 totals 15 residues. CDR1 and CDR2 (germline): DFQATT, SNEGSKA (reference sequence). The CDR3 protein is CSARDFRDKRAPQHF. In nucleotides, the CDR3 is TGCAGTGCTAGAGATTTCCGGGACAAACGGGCCCCCCAGCATTTT.

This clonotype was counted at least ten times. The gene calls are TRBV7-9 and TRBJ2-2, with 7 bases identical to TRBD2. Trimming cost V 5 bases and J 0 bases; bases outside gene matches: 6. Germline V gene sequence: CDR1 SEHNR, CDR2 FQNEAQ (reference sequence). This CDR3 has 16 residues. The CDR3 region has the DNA TGTGCCAGCAGCCAACCGGGAGGAACGAACACCGGGGAGCTGTTTTTT. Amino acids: CASSQPGGTNTGELFF.